This T cell receptor (beta chain) was documented in a study of blood T cell repertoires in COVID-19. In the study overall: The United States, Italy and Spain were the sources of the acute and convalescent COVID-19 samples. T cells, B-cell-depleted T cells, or PBMCs provided the cDNA or gDNA that served as material.

Clones were sequenced by immunoSEQ multiplex PCR, and TCRdb holds only the in-frame ones, with some missing. The sample holds approximately 280,000 clones, 85% to 90% seen once. Assignment of participants to cohorts was predicated upon participant-reported clinical history. This CDR3 has 11 residues. Trimming cost V 5 bases and J 7 bases, with 11 bases left between them. Germline V gene lookup returns CDR1 DFQATT and CDR2 SNEGSKA (reference sequence). This clonotype was obtained from a woman aged 60-70 years who had recovered from COVID-19. The chain links TRBV20-1 to TRBJ1-1; D call uncertain. Sequencing used PBMCs or T cells enriched from blood (not recorded which). Here the CDR3 reads CSALKTLEAFF. The DNA for the CDR3 is TGCAGTGCTCTGAAGACACTTGAAGCTTTCTTT.